What follows is one T cell receptor (beta chain) and its context. With 60 Vbeta and 13 Jbeta primers, the PCR was carried out. Sequencing was performed with immunoSEQ multiplex PCR; in TCRdb, only in-frame clones are kept and a portion is missing. The profile shows under 200,000 clones, approximately 78% of them singletons. The record originates from a study of cytomegalovirus exposure and HLA in healthy donors. Germline loops: CDR1 SGDLS, CDR2 YYNGEE. V was pared by 0 bases and J by 5 bases, with 9 bases between. This CDR3 contains 14 residues. The gene calls are TRBV9 and TRBJ2-1, with D possibly TRBD2 on 6 matching bases. The clonotype originates from a male donor in good health and CMV-seropositive. The source material was PBMCs. The CDR3 nucleotides read TGTGCCAGCAGCGTAGAGGGACTTGACAATGAGCAGTTCTTC. Protein product: CASSVEGLDNEQFF.